The clone carrying this TCR beta chain was picked up a small number of times. The record originates from a study of T-cell memory formation after mild COVID-19. TCRdb reprocessed the 5' RACE reads with MiXCR, giving one entry per CDR3 protein. The data show more than 120,000 distinct CDR3 sequences, roughly 21% seen once. CDR1 and CDR2 from the germline V gene are MNHEY and SVGAGI. This CDR3 contains 17 residues. V was pared by 6 bases and J by 3 bases, with 7 bases of the junction left unmatched. The source is an adult woman who had mild COVID-19 (a few samples of this study predate the infection). Cell type and time point are not known. This chain links TRBV6-5 with TRBJ2-2; 13 bases agree with TRBD2. Sequencing was carried out using PBMCs or a T cell subset sorted from them (not recorded which). The CDR3 DNA reads as TGTGCCAGCAGCCAACTAGCGGGAGGGCCCTACACCGGGGAGCTGTTTTTT. Translating gives CASSQLAGGPYTGELFF.